The present entry profiles one TCR beta chain with its context. Authors' processing steps: Using reference gene primer amplification, nucleated cell counts were estimated. TCRdb's table, derived via immunoSEQ multiplex PCR, lists solely in-frame clones and lacks some. The V and J calls and clone size were taken over from that table, and D and trimming were inferred from the DNA. The profile shows fewer than 120,000 clones, roughly 85% of them singletons. These data come from a study of blood T cell repertoires in COVID-19. V was pared by 4 bases and J by 5 bases, with 9 bases of the junction left unmatched. Germline CDR1 SGHRS, CDR2 YFSETQ. This CDR3 is built from 15 residues.

This clonotype was sampled from a woman of 80 years or more with active or convalescent COVID-19. The chain recombines TRBV5-1 with TRBJ2-5; 9 positions match TRBD1. Material: peripheral blood. The CDR3 spells CASSNPGQGRETQYF. The CDR3, as DNA: TGCGCCAGCAGCAATCCGGGACAGGGCAGGGAGACCCAGTACTTC.